The TCR beta chain under discussion was sequenced for a study of blood T cell repertoires in COVID-19 (dated by TCRdb to about 2020). At the level of the whole study: Samples covering the acute and convalescent phases of COVID-19 were provided by collaborators in the United States, Italy and Spain. The material from the prospective study consisted of cDNA or gDNA derived from T cells, B-cell-depleted T cells, or PBMCs. Deeply sampled blood TCRbeta repertoires from subjects exposed to, actively infected with, or recovered from COVID-19 were included in the dataset. The repertoires were made available in a free public database intended to serve as a resource for research on the immune response to SARS-CoV-2. Samples came from the ongoing ImmuneRACE study (first 160 participants) plus 1,254 subjects from 6 global collaborators. The sample metadata nearly always contained a de-identified subject ID, COVID-19 status, age in years and sex. Where available, HLA class I and class II types were taken from metadata supplied by the sample provider and were not determined by assay-based typing. The full study reports these points: Clinical and demographic metadata were provided uncurated, with the amount varying by source and participant.

TCRbeta CDR3 regions were amplified from genomic DNA by means of the immunoSEQ Assay, a bias-controlled multiplex PCR. As for the original processing: Nucleated cell counts per sample were estimated from amplification of reference gene primers within the assay. To quantify the absolute abundance of each unique TCRbeta CDR3 rearrangement, sequence reads were collapsed and filtered. For each sample, productive Simpson clonality was calculated as the square root of Simpson's diversity index across productive rearrangements. Held by TCRdb, this immuneACCESS table contains in-frame sequences only and omits some clones. Under half of the omission traces to an unresolved V gene where checked; the cause of the rest is unknown. That table supplies the V and J calls and clone size; D and trimming were determined from the DNA. The sample contains roughly 110,000 clones, 60% to 80% of them found a single time. The leading ten clones occupy approximately 0.88% of the sample.

V is cut by 4 bases and J by 0 bases, and the space between the germline ends is 4 bases. CDR1 and CDR2, looked up from the germline V gene, are SNHLY and FYNNEI. CDR3 length: 13 amino acids, cysteine to phenylalanine. Only the CDR3 DNA stays, 39 bases, in frame from base 1. This clone was seen only once. The antigen it recognizes is unknown. No much larger clone is present one base from it, and per-base qualities are unavailable. The same CDR3 can be traced to other DNA sequences in this sample. Each collaborating institution followed its own protocols to collect whole blood in K2EDTA tubes. Collaborator samples were shipped for TCRbeta analysis as frozen whole blood, isolated PBMCs, or DNA extracted from either sample type.

This receptor chain uses TRBV2 and TRBJ1-5; the D gene is not confidently resolved. Sequences were obtained from peripheral blood. The TCR was taken from a human donor with acute or convalescent COVID-19. The donor label of this sample is uncertain. The DNA reads as follows: TGTGCCAGCAGTGGAGATAGCAATCAGCCCCAGCATTTT. It translates as CASSGDSNQPQHF.